This is a list of T cell receptor beta chains from one sample in a study of cytomegalovirus exposure and HLA in healthy donors. Generated by immunoSEQ multiplex PCR, the TCRdb table keeps only in-frame clones and is missing some. The repertoire includes a few hundred thousand clones, 86% of them detected once, and 0.84% sits in the top ten. Sequencing was done on a sample of PBMCs. The receptors were gathered from a woman between 18 and 29 years old in good health and CMV-seronegative. Each CDR3 is given with its conserved first and last residue. D genes are given only for firm matches. Clone sizes are given selectively: once, few, many, or a class where the clone is expanded.

abundance: -
v_gene: TRBV5-6
d_gene: -
j_gene: TRBJ2-7
CDR3nt: TGTGCCAGCGGGGGGACCTCCTACGAGCAGTACTTC
CDR3aa: CASGGTSYEQYF

abundance: few
v_gene: TRBV6-5
d_gene: -
j_gene: TRBJ2-5
CDR3nt: TGTGCCAGCACTCCCCGGGGAGGGGGGCAGGAGACCCAGTACTTC
CDR3aa: CASTPRGGGQETQYF

abundance: once
v_gene: TRBV19
d_gene: TRBD1
j_gene: TRBJ2-2
CDR3nt: TGTGCCAGCTCCCGGGACAGGGAAGACACCGGGGAGCTGTTTTTT
CDR3aa: CASSRDREDTGELFF

abundance: -
v_gene: TRBV20-1
d_gene: -
j_gene: TRBJ1-1
CDR3nt: TGCAGTGCCGGGGACACTGAAGCTTTCTTT
CDR3aa: CSAGDTEAFF

abundance: -
v_gene: TRBV29-1
d_gene: -
j_gene: TRBJ2-2
CDR3nt: TGCAGCGTTGAATCGGGTGGTAGTGGCACCGGGGAGCTGTTTTTT
CDR3aa: CSVESGGSGTGELFF

abundance: -
v_gene: TRBV19
d_gene: -
j_gene: TRBJ2-7
CDR3nt: TGTGCCAGTAGCCGACAGGGAGGCGAGCAGTACTTC
CDR3aa: CASSRQGGEQYF

abundance: -
v_gene: TRBV5-1
d_gene: -
j_gene: TRBJ2-1
CDR3nt: TGCGCCAGCAGCTTGGAGGTAGTAGCCCAAAACAATGAGCAGTTCTTC
CDR3aa: CASSLEVVAQNNEQFF

abundance: -
v_gene: TRBV6-1
d_gene: -
j_gene: TRBJ1-1
CDR3nt: TGTGCCAGCAGTGAAGCATCGCTAGACACTGAAGCTTTCTTT
CDR3aa: CASSEASLDTEAFF

abundance: -
v_gene: TRBV7-2
d_gene: -
j_gene: TRBJ2-1
CDR3nt: TGTGCCAGCAGCCGGAGCGGGTCATACAATGAGCAGTTCTTC
CDR3aa: CASSRSGSYNEQFF

abundance: -
v_gene: TRBV6-5
d_gene: -
j_gene: TRBJ1-1
CDR3nt: TGTGCCAGCAGCCGCGTCATAGGGGGCACTGAAGCTTTCTTT
CDR3aa: CASSRVIGGTEAFF

abundance: -
v_gene: TRBV7-8
d_gene: TRBD2
j_gene: TRBJ2-7
CDR3nt: TGTGCCAGCAGCTTGGGGGGGGTGGACACCTACGAGCAGTACTTC
CDR3aa: CASSLGGVDTYEQYF

abundance: -
v_gene: TRBV19
d_gene: -
j_gene: TRBJ2-3
CDR3nt: TGTGCCAGTAGTATTGGTGTACAGGGTGGTGCAGATACGCAGTATTTT
CDR3aa: CASSIGVQGGADTQYF

abundance: -
v_gene: TRBV28
d_gene: TRBD2
j_gene: TRBJ2-7
CDR3nt: TGTGCCAGCGCAAGCGGGGCGAACTACGAGCAGTACTTC
CDR3aa: CASASGANYEQYF

abundance: -
v_gene: TRBV5-1
d_gene: -
j_gene: TRBJ1-1
CDR3nt: TGCGCCAGCAGCTTGGGAGACAGGTTTACGGCTTTCTTT
CDR3aa: CASSLGDRFTAFF

abundance: -
v_gene: TRBV7-2
d_gene: TRBD1
j_gene: TRBJ2-7
CDR3nt: TGTGCCAGCAGCTCCGGGACAGGGCCGTCCTACGAGCAGTACTTC
CDR3aa: CASSSGTGPSYEQYF

abundance: -
v_gene: TRBV7-7
d_gene: -
j_gene: TRBJ2-5
CDR3nt: TGTGCTAGCAGCTTACAGGGCCAAGAGACCCAGTACTTC
CDR3aa: CASSLQGQETQYF

abundance: -
v_gene: TRBV10-3
d_gene: TRBD1
j_gene: TRBJ2-7
CDR3nt: TGTGCCATCAGTGAGTCGGTGGGACAGGGTACCTACGAGCAGTACTTC
CDR3aa: CAISESVGQGTYEQYF

abundance: -
v_gene: TRBV19
d_gene: TRBD2
j_gene: TRBJ2-5
CDR3nt: TGTGCCAGTATAAGCGGGAGGGCCGGGGAGACCCAGTACTTC
CDR3aa: CASISGRAGETQYF

abundance: -
v_gene: TRBV6-6
d_gene: -
j_gene: TRBJ1-4
CDR3nt: TGTGCCACCCGGCCCGGGTCGGCAGGGGAAAAACTGTTTTTT
CDR3aa: CATRPGSAGEKLFF

abundance: -
v_gene: TRBV27
d_gene: -
j_gene: TRBJ2-2
CDR3nt: TGTGCCAGCAGTTTCCACAAAGGTGGGCAGGGGAACACCGGGGAGCTGTTTTTT
CDR3aa: CASSFHKGGQGNTGELFF

abundance: -
v_gene: TRBV4-3
d_gene: -
j_gene: TRBJ1-2
CDR3nt: TGCGCCAGCAGCCAAGCCCTGGGCCCCTATGGCTACACCTTC
CDR3aa: CASSQALGPYGYTF

abundance: once
v_gene: TRBV28
d_gene: -
j_gene: TRBJ2-1
CDR3nt: TGTGCCAGCAGCGCCCATAGGACGGGGTACAATGAGCAGTTCTTC
CDR3aa: CASSAHRTGYNEQFF

abundance: -
v_gene: TRBV19
d_gene: TRBD1
j_gene: TRBJ2-5
CDR3nt: TGTGCCAGCCGGGGACAGAGCCAAGAGACCCAGTACTTC
CDR3aa: CASRGQSQETQYF

abundance: -
v_gene: TRBV6-4
d_gene: -
j_gene: TRBJ1-1
CDR3nt: TGTGCCAGCAGTGAGTCTTACGTATCAGGGAACACTGAAGCTTTCTTT
CDR3aa: CASSESYVSGNTEAFF

abundance: -
v_gene: TRBV2
d_gene: -
j_gene: TRBJ2-2
CDR3nt: TGTGCCAGCAGTGAGGGGCTGGAATACACCGGGGAGCTGTTTTTT
CDR3aa: CASSEGLEYTGELFF

abundance: -
v_gene: TRBV6-5
d_gene: -
j_gene: TRBJ1-1
CDR3nt: TGTGCCAGCAGCCAAAGCGAGGACACTGAAGCTTTCTTT
CDR3aa: CASSQSEDTEAFF

abundance: -
v_gene: TRBV6-5
d_gene: -
j_gene: TRBJ1-2
CDR3nt: TGTGCCAGCAGCCGTACAGGTCCCTATGGCTACACCTTC
CDR3aa: CASSRTGPYGYTF